Listed below are T cell receptor beta chains from one sample, sequenced in a study of molecular identifiers for immune sequencing clone quantification. From the PCR reads, TCRdb called clonotypes with MiXCR, one entry per CDR3 protein. The table records approximately 90,000 distinct CDR3 sequences, more than 20% of them present only once. Sequencing was carried out using naive CD8+ T cells from blood, with Jurkat cell RNA spiked in. The receptors originated from a human donor in good health. Some libraries in this study had Jurkat cell RNA spiked in. The CDR3 runs from the conserved cysteine through the conserved F or W. D genes are given only for firm matches. Only some rows state a clone size, as once, few, many or a class for expanded clones.

D gene: TRBD1; J gene: TRBJ2-7; V gene: TRBV19; clone size: many; CDR3 DNA: TGTGCCAGTAGGCCCTGGACAGGGGCCTACGAGCAGTACTTC; CDR3 protein: CASRPWTGAYEQYF
D gene: .; J gene: TRBJ1-5; V gene: TRBV13; clone size: few; CDR3 DNA: TGTGCCAGCACCCAGGGACTGGACAATCAGCCCCAGCATTTT; CDR3 protein: CASTQGLDNQPQHF
D gene: .; J gene: TRBJ2-7; V gene: TRBV29-1; clone size: many; CDR3 DNA: TGCAGCGTTGGGGACCGGGATAACTCCTACGAGCAGTACTTC; CDR3 protein: CSVGDRDNSYEQYF
D gene: .; J gene: TRBJ2-7; V gene: TRBV4-1; clone size: many; CDR3 DNA: TGCGCCAGCAGCCAGATGGGGGGCAGGGGTGCTAGCTCCTACGAGCAGTACTTC; CDR3 protein: CASSQMGGRGASSYEQYF
D gene: TRBD1; J gene: TRBJ2-7; V gene: TRBV4-1; clone size: .; CDR3 DNA: TGCGCCAGCAGCCAAGGACAGGGAAGCGAGCAGTACTTC; CDR3 protein: CASSQGQGSEQYF
D gene: TRBD1; J gene: TRBJ1-4; V gene: TRBV11-2; clone size: few; CDR3 DNA: TGTGCCAGCAGCTCAGGAGGGGGCCTTAATGAAAAACTGTTTTTT; CDR3 protein: CASSSGGGLNEKLFF
D gene: TRBD1; J gene: TRBJ1-1; V gene: TRBV3-1; clone size: many; CDR3 DNA: TGTGCCAGCAGCGGAGGGCCGGGGACAGGGCTATTTTCGAACACTGAAGCTTTCTTT; CDR3 protein: CASSGGPGTGLFSNTEAFF
D gene: .; J gene: TRBJ2-7; V gene: TRBV2; clone size: many; CDR3 DNA: TGTGCCAGCAGTGGTCAGCGTATCTCCTACGAGCAGTACTTC; CDR3 protein: CASSGQRISYEQYF
D gene: .; J gene: TRBJ2-3; V gene: TRBV7-2; clone size: many; CDR3 DNA: TGTGCCAGCAGCCACACGGGACTTATCACAGATACGCAGTATTTT; CDR3 protein: CASSHTGLITDTQYF
D gene: .; J gene: TRBJ1-1; V gene: TRBV9; clone size: many; CDR3 DNA: TGTGCCAGCAGCCCGGGACTAATTAAGGGCAGAGGCACTGAAGCTTTCTTT; CDR3 protein: CASSPGLIKGRGTEAFF
D gene: .; J gene: TRBJ1-1; V gene: TRBV6-2/TRBV6-3; clone size: many; CDR3 DNA: TGTGCCAGCAGTTACTCAGGGAAACCTGAAGCTTTCTTT; CDR3 protein: CASSYSGKPEAFF
D gene: .; J gene: TRBJ2-2; V gene: TRBV19; clone size: .; CDR3 DNA: TGTGCCAGTAGCCCCCTGCCAATCACCGGGGAGCTGGTTTTT; CDR3 protein: CASSPLPITGELVF
D gene: TRBD2; J gene: TRBJ2-2; V gene: TRBV29-1; clone size: .; CDR3 DNA: TGCAGCGTGTCCGGGGGGATTTTGGGGACCGGGGAGCTGTCTTTT; CDR3 protein: CSVSGGILGTGELSF
D gene: .; J gene: TRBJ1-2; V gene: TRBV29-1; clone size: many; CDR3 DNA: TGCAGCGTTGGAGGTAGTGACAGCCTCTATGGCTACACCTTC; CDR3 protein: CSVGGSDSLYGYTF
D gene: .; J gene: TRBJ2-7; V gene: TRBV27; clone size: many; CDR3 DNA: TGTGCCAGCAGTACTCCGGCCCAGACTTCGGGCTCTACGGTGGAGCAGTACTTC; CDR3 protein: CASSTPAQTSGSTVEQYF
D gene: TRBD2; J gene: TRBJ2-1; V gene: TRBV10-3; clone size: .; CDR3 DNA: TGTGCCATCAGTGAAGTGGTGGGGGAGACTAGCGGAGCGTACAATGAGCAGTTCTTC; CDR3 protein: CAISEVVGETSGAYNEQFF
D gene: .; J gene: TRBJ2-5; V gene: TRBV12-3/TRBV12-4; clone size: many; CDR3 DNA: TGTGCCAGCAGCTTGACATCCCAAGAGACCCAGTACTTC; CDR3 protein: CASSLTSQETQYF
D gene: .; J gene: TRBJ1-4; V gene: TRBV27; clone size: once; CDR3 DNA: TGTGCCAGCAGTCCCTTTACTGTGGAGGTACTTAATGAAAAACTGTTTTTT; CDR3 protein: CASSPFTVEVLNEKLFF
D gene: .; J gene: TRBJ2-5; V gene: TRBV7-9; clone size: .; CDR3 DNA: TGTGCCAGCAGCAAGGCATCATTTACAGAGACCCAGTACTTC; CDR3 protein: CASSKASFTETQYF
D gene: TRBD2; J gene: TRBJ2-7; V gene: TRBV5-4; clone size: few; CDR3 DNA: TGTGCCAGCAGCTTCGGACTAGCCGAGCAGTACTTC; CDR3 protein: CASSFGLAEQYF
D gene: .; J gene: TRBJ2-3; V gene: TRBV20-1; clone size: many; CDR3 DNA: TGCAGTGCGACCCCCTTTTCGGGGAGCACAGATACGCAGTATTTT; CDR3 protein: CSATPFSGSTDTQYF
D gene: .; J gene: TRBJ2-2; V gene: TRBV20-1; clone size: few; CDR3 DNA: TGCAGTGCTAGTGCTGACAGGGAGGAGAACACCGGGGAGCTGTTTTTT; CDR3 protein: CSASADREENTGELFF
D gene: TRBD1; J gene: TRBJ1-1; V gene: TRBV20-1; clone size: .; CDR3 DNA: TGCGGTGCGGGTAAGGGGGCCCCGACTGACACTGAAGCTTTCTTT; CDR3 protein: CGAGKGAPTDTEAFF
D gene: .; J gene: TRBJ2-7; V gene: TRBV19; clone size: many; CDR3 DNA: TGTGCCAGTGGTTGGGGTGAGGAGCAGTACTTC; CDR3 protein: CASGWGEEQYF
D gene: .; J gene: TRBJ2-7; V gene: TRBV7-2; clone size: many; CDR3 DNA: TGTGCCAGCACCCCTTCGGGCGGCTGGCAATACGAGCAGTACTTC; CDR3 protein: CASTPSGGWQYEQYF
D gene: .; J gene: TRBJ1-5; V gene: TRBV23-1; clone size: many; CDR3 DNA: TGCGCCAGCAGTCAATCGCGGCAGGCTAATCAGCCCCAGCATTTT; CDR3 protein: CASSQSRQANQPQHF
D gene: .; J gene: TRBJ2-5; V gene: TRBV10-3; clone size: .; CDR3 DNA: TGTGCCATCGGTGATTGGGCGGCCGACCAAGAGACCCAGTACTTC; CDR3 protein: CAIGDWAADQETQYF
D gene: .; J gene: TRBJ1-1; V gene: TRBV12-2; clone size: few; CDR3 DNA: TGTGCAAGTCGCTCTACCGGGACAGGCTCTAGAGGAATGAACACTGAAGCTTTCTTT; CDR3 protein: CASRSTGTGSRGMNTEAFF
D gene: TRBD2; J gene: TRBJ2-7; V gene: TRBV27; clone size: many; CDR3 DNA: TGTGCCAGCAGGGAAGCGGGGCTAAGCTCCTACGAGCAGTACTTC; CDR3 protein: CASREAGLSSYEQYF
D gene: TRBD1; J gene: TRBJ1-6; V gene: TRBV28; clone size: many; CDR3 DNA: TGTGCCAGCAGTCGGGACAGCTATAATTCACCCCTCCACTTT; CDR3 protein: CASSRDSYNSPLHF
D gene: .; J gene: TRBJ2-7; V gene: TRBV6-2/TRBV6-3; clone size: .; CDR3 DNA: TGTGCCAGCAGTGGACCACTCTCCTACGAGCAGTACTTC; CDR3 protein: CASSGPLSYEQYF
D gene: TRBD2; J gene: TRBJ2-7; V gene: TRBV7-9; clone size: .; CDR3 DNA: TGTGCCAGCAGCCCCCGGGACTACCGTAGCGAGCAGTACTTC; CDR3 protein: CASSPRDYRSEQYF
D gene: .; J gene: TRBJ2-7; V gene: TRBV14; clone size: many; CDR3 DNA: TGTGCCAGCAGCCAAGACTCCCCCGGCAGGGGCTACGAGCAGTACTTC; CDR3 protein: CASSQDSPGRGYEQYF
D gene: .; J gene: TRBJ1-1; V gene: TRBV27; clone size: few; CDR3 DNA: TGTGCCAGCAGCGGCGGGAACACTGAAGCTTTCTTT; CDR3 protein: CASSGGNTEAFF
D gene: TRBD1; J gene: TRBJ1-1; V gene: TRBV29-1; clone size: many; CDR3 DNA: TGCAGCGTCGGGACAGGGGGTGAAGCTTTCTTT; CDR3 protein: CSVGTGGEAFF
D gene: TRBD1; J gene: TRBJ1-1; V gene: TRBV20-1; clone size: many; CDR3 DNA: TGCAGTGACTACCGGGACAGGGGGGCAAGGTCTATGAACACTGAAGCTTTCTTT; CDR3 protein: CSDYRDRGARSMNTEAFF
D gene: TRBD2; J gene: TRBJ2-5; V gene: TRBV12-3/TRBV12-4; clone size: many; CDR3 DNA: TGTGCCAGCAGTGTCTGGGAGGCGGGAGGCCAACAAGAGACCCAGTACTTC; CDR3 protein: CASSVWEAGGQQETQYF
D gene: .; J gene: TRBJ1-2; V gene: TRBV3-1; clone size: .; CDR3 DNA: TGTGCCAGCAGCCAAGGAACACGGATCGGGTACTATGGCTACACCTTC; CDR3 protein: CASSQGTRIGYYGYTF